Listed below are T cell receptor beta chains from one sample, sequenced in a study of type 1 regulatory T cells. MiXCR, run by TCRdb on the reads, gives a single entry per CDR3 protein. Here the sample spans about 71,000 distinct CDR3 sequences, less than 25% being singletons. These TCRs' antigens remain unknown. Sequences were obtained from cultured type 1 regulatory T (Tr1) cells, either the whole culture or a sorted fraction (not recorded which). Receptors were obtained from a human donor in good health. Each CDR3 is given with its conserved first and last residue. A D gene is named only where the DNA matches it firmly. Size tells how often a clone was seen (once, few, many) or the class of an expanded clone, and some rows leave it out.

V	J	D	size	CDR3	DNA
TRBV10-3	TRBJ2-1	NA	many	CAISEARAEQFF	TGTGCCATCAGTGAGGCCCGGGCTGAGCAGTTCTTC
TRBV20-1	TRBJ2-1	NA	NA	CSAIRDGFIEQFF	TGCAGTGCAATCCGAGACGGCTTTATAGAGCAGTTCTTC
TRBV19	TRBJ2-2	TRBD2	few	CASIPGGHTGELFF	TGTGCCAGTATCCCGGGGGGTCACACCGGGGAGCTGTTTTTT
TRBV10-3	TRBJ2-3	NA	once	CALWNTQYF	TGTGCCCTGTGGAATACGCAGTATTTT
TRBV5-1	TRBJ2-7	TRBD2	many	CASRRERSYEQYF	TGCGCCAGCAGGCGGGAGAGATCCTACGAGCAGTACTTC
TRBV30	TRBJ2-7	TRBD1	NA	CAWGQGYRGSGYEQYF	TGTGCCTGGGGCCAAGGGTACAGGGGGTCGGGCTACGAGCAGTACTTC
TRBV29-1	TRBJ2-7	NA	few	CSVQHPSYEQYF	TGCAGCGTTCAGCACCCCTCCTACGAGCAGTACTTC
TRBV29-1	TRBJ2-1	NA	NA	CSGSSRGNEQFF	TGCAGCGGTAGCTCCCGGGGGAATGAGCAGTTCTTC
TRBV20-1	TRBJ2-5	NA	NA	CSGERQETQYF	TGCAGTGGGGAAAGACAAGAGACCCAGTACTTC
TRBV5-1	TRBJ1-6	NA	NA	CASSLATQKNSPLHF	TGCGCCAGCAGCTTAGCGACACAAAAAAATTCACCCCTCCACTTT
TRBV5-1	TRBJ2-1	NA	NA	CASSPLDSYNEQFF	TGCGCCAGCAGCCCACTGGACAGCTACAATGAGCAGTTCTTC
TRBV5-1	TRBJ2-3	TRBD2	few	CASSRAGGGANTQYF	TGCGCCAGCAGCCGAGCCGGGGGGGGCGCAAATACGCAGTATTTT
TRBV11-2	TRBJ2-1	NA	few	CASSSGAHNEQFF	TGTGCCAGCAGCTCCGGGGCACACAATGAGCAGTTCTTC
TRBV7-2	TRBJ2-2	TRBD2	many	CASSPWGLANTGELFF	TGTGCCAGCAGCCCCTGGGGACTAGCTAACACCGGGGAGCTGTTTTTT
TRBV18	TRBJ2-7	TRBD2	few	CASSPSSGGSYEQYF	TGTGCCAGCTCACCCTCTTCGGGGGGGTCCTACGAGCAGTACTTC
TRBV2	TRBJ2-2	TRBD2	NA	CASSRETSGNSGELFF	TGTGCCAGCAGTCGCGAGACTAGCGGGAACTCCGGGGAGCTGTTTTTT
TRBV5-1	TRBJ2-5	NA	few	CASSLVGAQETQYF	TGCGCCAGCAGCTTGGTGGGGGCTCAAGAGACCCAGTACTTC
TRBV5-1	TRBJ1-1	NA	few	CASSLVGRTNTEAFF	TGCGCCAGCAGCTTGGTCGGGCGGACGAACACTGAAGCTTTCTTT
TRBV12-3/TRBV12-4	TRBJ2-1	TRBD2	few	CASSLRTAAGGEQFF	TGTGCCAGCAGTTTGCGGACAGCCGCGGGAGGTGAGCAGTTCTTC
TRBV3-1	TRBJ1-1	NA	NA	CASSQATEAFF	TGTGCCAGCAGCCAAGCCACTGAAGCTTTCTTT
TRBV5-8	TRBJ1-2	NA	few	CASSTPGGFYGYTF	TGTGCCAGCAGCACGCCGGGGGGATTCTATGGCTACACCTTC
TRBV20-1	TRBJ2-1	NA	NA	CSARSGSTYNEQFF	TGCAGTGCGAGGAGCGGGTCTACCTACAATGAGCAGTTCTTC
TRBV29-1	TRBJ1-1	NA	NA	CSVEDGGLGEAFF	TGCAGCGTTGAAGATGGAGGTCTCGGTGAAGCTTTCTTT
TRBV2	TRBJ1-1	NA	few	CASLAQGGTEAFF	TGTGCCAGCCTCGCGCAGGGTGGCACTGAAGCTTTCTTT
TRBV10-3	TRBJ1-4	NA	few	CAITGGVGEKLFF	TGTGCCATCACCGGAGGGGTGGGAGAAAAACTGTTTTTT
TRBV2	TRBJ2-2	TRBD2	NA	CTSSSGAGELFF	TGTACCAGCAGTAGCGGGGCCGGGGAGCTGTTTTTT
TRBV28	TRBJ1-5	TRBD1	NA	CASIPGQGGNQPQHF	TGTGCCAGCATCCCGGGACAGGGCGGCAATCAGCCCCAGCATTTT
TRBV24-1	TRBJ2-3	NA	medium-sized	CATSDTGTVTDTQYF	TGTGCCACCAGTGATACCGGGACTGTCACAGATACGCAGTATTTT
TRBV19	TRBJ1-6	NA	NA	CASKRDGGSSSYNSPLHF	TGTGCCAGCAAACGGGACGGAGGGTCTAGCTCCTATAATTCACCCCTCCACTTT
TRBV3-1	TRBJ2-2	NA	NA	CASSQNAAGTGELFF	TGTGCCAGCAGCCAAAATGCCGCGGGCACCGGGGAGCTGTTTTTT
TRBV20-1	TRBJ2-5	NA	few	CSTPRGGSETQYF	TGCAGTACCCCCAGGGGCGGGAGCGAGACCCAGTACTTC
TRBV18	TRBJ1-1	NA	few	CASSPSLQGNEAFF	TGTGCCAGCTCACCCTCTTTACAGGGTAATGAAGCTTTCTTT
TRBV7-9	TRBJ2-7	NA	few	CASSSAVSYEQYF	TGTGCCAGCAGCTCTGCCGTATCCTACGAGCAGTACTTC
TRBV7-2	TRBJ2-2	NA	NA	CASSLHLANTGELFF	TGTGCCAGCAGCTTACATCTAGCAAACACCGGGGAGCTGTTTTTT
TRBV7-8	TRBJ1-1	NA	NA	CASSLKERGTEAFF	TGTGCCAGCAGCCTAAAGGAGAGGGGCACTGAAGCTTTCTTT
TRBV3-1	TRBJ2-1	NA	many	CASGISAGGTYNEQFF	TGTGCCAGCGGAATTTCAGCGGGCGGAACCTACAATGAGCAGTTCTTC
TRBV9	TRBJ2-3	TRBD2	once	CASSAGTSGSTDTQYF	TGTGCCAGCAGCGCAGGGACTAGCGGAAGCACAGATACGCAGTATTTT